What follows are 2 T cell receptor beta chains derived from one specimen sequenced in a study of blood T cell repertoires in COVID-19. TCRdb keeps only in-frame clones here, not all; method: immunoSEQ multiplex PCR. Among about 77,000 clones, roughly 78% were seen once, and the ten largest hold more than 4%. Sequencing used peripheral blood. The source is a woman between 65 and 79 years old with acute or convalescent COVID-19.

In this sample, this clone turned up once. The chain uses TRBV4-3 and TRBJ2-3; 14 bases line up with TRBD2. The CDR3 has 17 residues. Losses at the gene ends were 3 bases for V and 2 bases for J; bases not matched to a gene: 4. Germline CDR1 and CDR2: LGHNA and YSLEER. The CDR3 DNA reads TGCGCCAGCAGCCAGGGGACTAGCGGGGGTCCCACAGATACGCAGTATTTT. The encoded protein is CASSQGTSGGPTDTQYF.

The gene calls are TRBV28 and TRBJ1-5, with TRBD1 matching 10 bases. The CDR3 runs 16 residues. CDR1 is MDHEN and CDR2 is SYDVKM in the germline V gene. Trimming at V came to 4 bases and at J to 6 bases, leaving 9 bases not matched to a gene. Here the CDR3 DNA reads TGTGCCAGCAGTTCATGGGGACAGGGGCAACGTCAGCCCCAGCATTTT. Protein sequence: CASSSWGQGQRQPQHF.